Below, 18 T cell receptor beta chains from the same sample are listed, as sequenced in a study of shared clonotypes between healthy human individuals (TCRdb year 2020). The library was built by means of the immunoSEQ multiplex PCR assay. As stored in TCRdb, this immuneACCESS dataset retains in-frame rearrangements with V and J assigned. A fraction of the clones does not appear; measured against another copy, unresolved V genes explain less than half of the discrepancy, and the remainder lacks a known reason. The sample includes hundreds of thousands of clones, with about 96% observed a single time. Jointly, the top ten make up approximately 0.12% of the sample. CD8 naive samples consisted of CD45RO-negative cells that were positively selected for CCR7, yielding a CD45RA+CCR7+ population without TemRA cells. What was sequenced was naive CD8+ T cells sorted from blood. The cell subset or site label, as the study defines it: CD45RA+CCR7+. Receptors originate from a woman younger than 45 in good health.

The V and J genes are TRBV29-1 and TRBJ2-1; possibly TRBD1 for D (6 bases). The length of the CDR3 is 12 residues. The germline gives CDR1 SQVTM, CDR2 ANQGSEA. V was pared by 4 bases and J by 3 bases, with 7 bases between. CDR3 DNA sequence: TGCAGCGTTGCAGGGGACTACAATGAGCAGTTCTTC. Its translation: CSVAGDYNEQFF.

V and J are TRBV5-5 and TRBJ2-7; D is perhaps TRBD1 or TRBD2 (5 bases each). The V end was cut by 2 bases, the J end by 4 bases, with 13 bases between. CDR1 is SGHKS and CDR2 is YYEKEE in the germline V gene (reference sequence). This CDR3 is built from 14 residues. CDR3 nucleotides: TGTGCCAGCAGCTTTCTCTGGGACCAGTACGAGCAGTACTTC. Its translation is CASSFLWDQYEQYF.

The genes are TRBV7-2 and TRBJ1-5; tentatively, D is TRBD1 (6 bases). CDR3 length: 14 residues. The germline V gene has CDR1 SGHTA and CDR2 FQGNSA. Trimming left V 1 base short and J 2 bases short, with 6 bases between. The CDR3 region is CASSLGTGNQPQHF. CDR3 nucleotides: TGTGCCAGCAGCTTAGGGACAGGCAATCAGCCCCAGCATTTT.

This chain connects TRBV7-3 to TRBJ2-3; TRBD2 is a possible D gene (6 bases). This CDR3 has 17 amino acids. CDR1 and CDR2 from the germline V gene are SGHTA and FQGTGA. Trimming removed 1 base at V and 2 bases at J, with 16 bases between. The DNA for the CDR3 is TGTGCCAGCAGCTTAATTGGTAGCGGAGCGATCACAGATACGCAGTATTTT. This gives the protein CASSLIGSGAITDTQYF.

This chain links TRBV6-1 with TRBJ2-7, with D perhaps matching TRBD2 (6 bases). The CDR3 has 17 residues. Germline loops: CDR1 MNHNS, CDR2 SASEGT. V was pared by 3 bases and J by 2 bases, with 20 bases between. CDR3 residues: CASSEEPGPGGAYEQYF. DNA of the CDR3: TGTGCCAGCAGTGAGGAACCGGGACCCGGCGGGGCCTACGAGCAGTACTTC.

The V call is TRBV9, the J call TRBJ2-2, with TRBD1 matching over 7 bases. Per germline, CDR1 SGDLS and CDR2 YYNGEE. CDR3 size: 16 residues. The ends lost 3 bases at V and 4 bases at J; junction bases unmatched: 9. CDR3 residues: CASSADRVRFTGELFF. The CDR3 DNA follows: TGTGCCAGCAGCGCCGACAGGGTGAGGTTCACCGGGGAGCTGTTTTTT.

CDR3 nucleotides: TGTGCCAGTAGTATAGTGTGGGCGAGAAGCAATCAGCCCCAGCATTTT. Amino acids: CASSIVWARSNQPQHF. V usage is TRBV19 and J usage is TRBJ1-5; D unclear. The CDR3 loop spans 16 amino acids. The germline CDR1 and CDR2 sequences are LNHDA and SQIVND (reference sequence). The V end lost 1 base, the J end lost 1 base, and 11 bases lay between the germline ends.

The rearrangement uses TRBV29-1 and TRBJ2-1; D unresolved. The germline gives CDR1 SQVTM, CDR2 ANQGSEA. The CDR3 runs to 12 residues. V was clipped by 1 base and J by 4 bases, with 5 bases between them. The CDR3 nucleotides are TGCAGCGTTGAAGCCGAATACAATGAGCAGTTCTTC. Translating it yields CSVEAEYNEQFF.

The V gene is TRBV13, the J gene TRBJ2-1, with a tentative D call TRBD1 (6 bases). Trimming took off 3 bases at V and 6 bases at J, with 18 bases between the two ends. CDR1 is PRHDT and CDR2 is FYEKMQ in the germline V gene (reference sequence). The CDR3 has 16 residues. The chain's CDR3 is CASSFYGRQGSNEQFF. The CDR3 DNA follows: TGTGCCAGCAGCTTCTATGGCCGGCAGGGGAGCAATGAGCAGTTCTTC. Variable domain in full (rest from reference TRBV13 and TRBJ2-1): AAGVIQSPRHLIKEKRETATLKCYPIPRHDTVYWYQQGPGQDPQFLISFYEKMQSDKGSIPDRFSAQQFSDYHSELNMSSLELGDSALYFCASSFYGRQGSNEQFFGPGTRLTVL.

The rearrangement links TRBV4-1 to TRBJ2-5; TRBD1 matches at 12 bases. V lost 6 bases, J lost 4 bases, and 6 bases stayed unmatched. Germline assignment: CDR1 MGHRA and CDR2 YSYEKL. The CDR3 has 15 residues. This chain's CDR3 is CASSRDRGRVETQYF. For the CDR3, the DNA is TGCGCCAGCAGTCGGGACAGGGGGCGGGTAGAGACCCAGTACTTC.

The CDR3 loop is CASGAGNSYEQYF. CDR3 sequence (DNA): TGTGCCAGCGGGGCGGGGAACTCCTACGAGCAGTACTTC. V gene TRBV27 combines with J gene TRBJ2-7, with a possible D match to TRBD2 (6 bases). Trimming left V 8 bases short and J 0 bases short, with 11 bases between. Germline CDR1 reads MNHEY; CDR2 reads SMNVEV (reference sequence). The CDR3 is 13 amino acids.

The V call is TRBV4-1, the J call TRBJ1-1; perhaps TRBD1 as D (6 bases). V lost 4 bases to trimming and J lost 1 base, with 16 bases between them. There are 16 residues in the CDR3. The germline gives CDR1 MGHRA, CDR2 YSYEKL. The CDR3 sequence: CASSRGWAGANTEAFF. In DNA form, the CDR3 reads TGCGCCAGCAGCCGGGGTTGGGCAGGGGCGAACACTGAAGCTTTCTTT.

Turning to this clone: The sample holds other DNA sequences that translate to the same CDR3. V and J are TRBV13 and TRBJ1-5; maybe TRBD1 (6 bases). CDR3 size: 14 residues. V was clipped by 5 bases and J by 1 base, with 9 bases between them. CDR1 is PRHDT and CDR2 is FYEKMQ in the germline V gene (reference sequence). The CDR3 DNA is TGTGCCAGCAGCCTCAGGGGAAGCAATCAGCCCCAGCATTTT. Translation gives CASSLRGSNQPQHF.

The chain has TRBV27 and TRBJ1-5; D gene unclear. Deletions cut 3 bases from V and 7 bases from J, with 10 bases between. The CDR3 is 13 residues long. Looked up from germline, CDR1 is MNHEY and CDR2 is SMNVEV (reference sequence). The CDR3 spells CASSLQASQPQHF. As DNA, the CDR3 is TGTGCCAGCAGTTTGCAGGCATCCCAGCCCCAGCATTTT.

Written as DNA, the CDR3 is TGTGCCAGCAGTTACCCGGCGGGAGGAAACACAGATACGCAGTATTTT. It translates to CASSYPAGGNTDTQYF. The genes are TRBV6-5 and TRBJ2-3; 8 bases map to TRBD2. Trimming at V came to 2 bases and at J to 2 bases, leaving 6 bases not matched to a gene. The CDR3 contains 16 residues. Germline assignment: CDR1 MNHEY and CDR2 SVGAGI.

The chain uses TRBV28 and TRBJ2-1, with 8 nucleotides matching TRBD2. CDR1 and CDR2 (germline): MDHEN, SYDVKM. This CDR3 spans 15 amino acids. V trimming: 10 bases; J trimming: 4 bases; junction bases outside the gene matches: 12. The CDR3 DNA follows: TGTGCCATCCGCGAGACTAGCGAAACTTACAATGAGCAGTTCTTC. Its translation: CAIRETSETYNEQFF. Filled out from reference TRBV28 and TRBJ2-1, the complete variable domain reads DVKVTQSSRYLVKRTGEKVFLECVQDMDHENMFWYRQDPGLGLRLIYFSYDVKMKEKGDIPEGYSVSREKKERFSLILESASTNQTSMYLCAIRETSETYNEQFFGPGTRLTVL.

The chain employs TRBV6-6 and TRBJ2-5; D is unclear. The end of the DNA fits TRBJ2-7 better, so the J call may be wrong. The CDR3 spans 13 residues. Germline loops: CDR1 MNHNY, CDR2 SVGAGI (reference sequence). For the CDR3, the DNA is TGTGCCAGCAGTCCCCTCGTGCGGCACGAGCAGTACTTC. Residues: CASSPLVRHEQYF.

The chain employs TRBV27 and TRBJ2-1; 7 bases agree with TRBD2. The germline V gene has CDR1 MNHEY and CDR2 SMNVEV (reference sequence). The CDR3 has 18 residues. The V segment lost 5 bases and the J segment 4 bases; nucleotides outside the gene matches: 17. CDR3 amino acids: CASSPIMSAGVKYNEQFF. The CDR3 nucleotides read TGTGCCAGCAGTCCAATTATGTCGGCGGGAGTGAAGTACAATGAGCAGTTCTTC.